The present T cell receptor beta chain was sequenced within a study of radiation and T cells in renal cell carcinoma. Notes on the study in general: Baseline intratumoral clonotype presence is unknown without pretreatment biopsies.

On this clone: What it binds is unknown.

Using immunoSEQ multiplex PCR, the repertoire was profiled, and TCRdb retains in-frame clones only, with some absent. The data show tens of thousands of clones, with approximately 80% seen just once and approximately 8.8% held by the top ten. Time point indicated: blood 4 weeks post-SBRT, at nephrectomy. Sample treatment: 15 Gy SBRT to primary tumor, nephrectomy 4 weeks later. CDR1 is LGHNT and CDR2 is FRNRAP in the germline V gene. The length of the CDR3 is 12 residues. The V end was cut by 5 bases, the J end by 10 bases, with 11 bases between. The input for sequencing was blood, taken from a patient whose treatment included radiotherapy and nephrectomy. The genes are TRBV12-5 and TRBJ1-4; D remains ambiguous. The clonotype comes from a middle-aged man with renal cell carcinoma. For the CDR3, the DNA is TGTGCTAGTGGTCAAGACACATCAAAACTGTTTTTT. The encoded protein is CASGQDTSKLFF.